This TCR beta chain comes out of a study of cytomegalovirus exposure and HLA in healthy donors. The overall study: Researchers found that roughly 81% of about 400 genotyped donors fell within the Caucasian-associated ancestry cluster. The study's findings and limits: The majority of CMV-associated TCR beta chains were reported as apparently HLA-restricted in a later analysis. Among immune exposure information, only CMV serostatus was available.

On this clone itself: Its antigen is unknown.

With 60 Vbeta and 13 Jbeta primers, the PCR was carried out. This table comes from immunoSEQ multiplex PCR, and its TCRdb copy is limited to in-frame clones, with some not included. The table has 130,000 to 150,000 clones, about 80% seen once. This CDR3 comprises 14 residues. Germline-derived CDR1 and CDR2 are SGHTA and FQGNSA. This clonotype originated in a man aged 35 to 55 in good health and CMV-seropositive. This rearrangement joins TRBV7-2 to TRBJ2-5; no firm D call. The DNA end is more similar to TRBJ2-7, so the J call may be wrong. Material: PBMCs. The CDR3 protein is CASSPGGDDYEQYF. As DNA, the CDR3 is TGTGCCAGCAGCCCCGGTGGCGACGACTACGAGCAGTACTTC.